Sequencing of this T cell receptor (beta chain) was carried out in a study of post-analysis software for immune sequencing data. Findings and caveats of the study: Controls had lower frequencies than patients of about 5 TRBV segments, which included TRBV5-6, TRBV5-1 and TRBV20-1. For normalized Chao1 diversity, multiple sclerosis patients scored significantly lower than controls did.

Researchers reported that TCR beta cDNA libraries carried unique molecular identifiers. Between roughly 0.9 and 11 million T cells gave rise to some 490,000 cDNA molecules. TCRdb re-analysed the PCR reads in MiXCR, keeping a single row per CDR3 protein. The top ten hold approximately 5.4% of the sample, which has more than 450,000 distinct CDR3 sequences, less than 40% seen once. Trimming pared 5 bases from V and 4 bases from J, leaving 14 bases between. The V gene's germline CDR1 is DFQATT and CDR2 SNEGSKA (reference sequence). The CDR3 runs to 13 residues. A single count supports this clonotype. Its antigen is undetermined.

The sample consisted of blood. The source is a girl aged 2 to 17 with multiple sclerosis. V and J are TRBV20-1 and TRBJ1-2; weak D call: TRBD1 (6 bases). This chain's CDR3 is CSAHDRPIYGYTF. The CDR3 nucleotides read TGCAGTGCTCACGACAGGCCCATCTATGGCTACACCTTC.